The 22 T cell receptor beta chains given below trace back to one sample, sequenced in a study of blood T cell repertoires in COVID-19. Using immunoSEQ multiplex PCR, the repertoire was profiled, and TCRdb retains in-frame clones only, with some absent. The data contain roughly 86,000 clones, about 87% of them seen just once; the ten biggest clones take up 5.1%. The sequenced sample was peripheral blood. The receptor source for this set is a man aged 35-49 years with acute or convalescent COVID-19.

The gene calls are TRBV15 and TRBJ2-2; TRBD2 matches 8 bases. V trimming: 0 bases; J trimming: 6 bases; junction bases outside the gene matches: 0. This CDR3 spans 14 amino acids. CDR1 is LNHNV and CDR2 is YYDKDF in the germline V gene (reference sequence). The CDR3 bases are TGTGCCACCAGCAGAGATAGCGGGGCCGGGGAGCTGTTTTTT. This gives the protein CATSRDSGAGELFF.

This chain connects TRBV27 to TRBJ2-7, with 10 positions matching TRBD2. Germline trimming cut 0 bases from V and 4 bases from J; bases unmatched to any gene: 9. Germline V gene sequence: CDR1 MNHEY, CDR2 SMNVEV (reference sequence). The CDR3 runs to 17 residues. The CDR3 loop is CASSLSLAGAMRYEQYF. The CDR3 coding sequence is TGTGCCAGCAGTTTATCTCTAGCGGGGGCAATGCGTTACGAGCAGTACTTC.

The genes are TRBV20-1 and TRBJ1-4; D is undetermined. The ends were cut back, 3 bases at V and 7 bases at J, with 18 bases in the middle. The CDR3 covers 15 residues. Germline V gene lookup returns CDR1 DFQATT and CDR2 SNEGSKA (reference sequence). DNA of the CDR3: TGCAGTGCTAGTCTGGACTCCACATCGGGTGAAAAACTGTTTTTT. Translated: CSASLDSTSGEKLFF.

The rearrangement links TRBV30 to TRBJ2-7; D is unclear. V was pared by 2 bases and J by 2 bases, with 10 bases between. The length of the CDR3 is 13 residues. The V gene's germline CDR1 is GTSNPN and CDR2 SVGIG (reference sequence). DNA of the CDR3: TGTGCCTGGAGTAAACAATCAACCTACGAGCAGTACTTC. Its protein is CAWSKQSTYEQYF. The variable domain in full, completed from reference TRBV30 and TRBJ2-7, reads SQTIHQWPATLVQPVGSPLSLECTVEGTSNPNLYWYRQAAGRGLQLLFYSVGIGQISSEVPQNLSASRPQDRQFILSSKKLLLSDSGFYLCAWSKQSTYEQYFGPGTRLTVT.

V gene TRBV7-9 combines with J gene TRBJ2-1; perhaps TRBD2 as D (6 bases). The V gene's germline CDR1 is SEHNR and CDR2 FQNEAQ (reference sequence). The CDR3 is made up of 13 amino acids. Between the trimmed V and J ends, which lost 2 bases and 9 bases, there was a span of 11 bases. The CDR3 spells CASSLKGGGEQFF. CDR3 DNA sequence: TGTGCCAGCAGCTTAAAGGGAGGAGGTGAGCAGTTCTTC.

The rearrangement joins TRBV19 to TRBJ2-1; 9 nucleotides align to TRBD2. Losses at the gene ends were 6 bases for V and 0 bases for J; bases not matched to a gene: 15. This CDR3 contains 19 residues. Germline CDR1 and CDR2: LNHDA and SQIVND (reference sequence). CDR3 sequence (DNA): TGTGCCAGTAGCCCCCGGGCTAGCGGGATAGGGAGCTCCTACAATGAGCAGTTCTTC. Translated, it gives CASSPRASGIGSSYNEQFF.

The chain employs TRBV6-6 and TRBJ1-1, with 8 bases matching TRBD1. Per the germline V gene, CDR1 is MNHNY and CDR2 is SVGAGI (reference sequence). This CDR3 comprises 14 residues. V lost 2 bases and J lost 10; bases outside the gene matches: 9. The CDR3 loop reads CASSYRGQESPAFF. CDR3 bases: TGTGCCAGCAGTTACAGGGGACAGGAATCGCCAGCTTTCTTT.

V gene TRBV5-5 combines with J gene TRBJ2-2; perhaps TRBD1 as D (6 bases). The V end lost 0 bases, the J end lost 4 bases, and 13 bases lay between the germline ends. The CDR3 loop spans 16 amino acids. Per the germline V gene, CDR1 is SGHKS and CDR2 is YYEKEE (reference sequence). For the CDR3, the DNA is TGTGCCAGCAGCTTGGGGGCAGGGGCGGCCACCGGGGAGCTGTTTTTT. This encodes CASSLGAGAATGELFF.

Here the CDR3 DNA reads TGTGCCTGGAGGGGACAGGAGAACACTGAAGCTTTCTTT. Amino acids: CAWRGQENTEAFF. The gene calls are TRBV30 and TRBJ1-1; TRBD1 matches at 8 bases. V dropped 3 bases and J dropped 1; count of bases not matched to a gene: 1. The CDR3 spans 13 residues. Looked up from germline, CDR1 is GTSNPN and CDR2 is SVGIG (reference sequence).

The chain links TRBV11-2 to TRBJ1-1; D is ambiguous. CDR3 length: 15 amino acids. CDR1 and CDR2 (germline): SGHAT, FQNNGV. V lost 2 bases and J lost 1, with 11 bases in between. DNA of the CDR3: TGTGCCAGCAGCTTATTGCCTGGCCGGAACACTGAAGCTTTCTTT. Protein product: CASSLLPGRNTEAFF.

This chain connects TRBV6-5 to TRBJ1-2, with TRBD1 identical over 7 bases. V shed 0 bases and J 6 bases; nucleotides not matched to a gene: 4. CDR1 is MNHEY, CDR2 SVGAGI, per germline. The CDR3 is made up of 14 amino acids. Here the CDR3 reads CASSYSNRGDGYTF. For the CDR3, the DNA is TGTGCCAGCAGTTACTCGAACAGGGGAGATGGCTACACCTTC.

This chain connects TRBV5-1 to TRBJ2-1, with D possibly TRBD1 on 5 matching bases. The CDR3 is 16 amino acids. CDR1 is SGHRS and CDR2 is YFSETQ in the germline V gene. V was trimmed by 0 bases and J by 6 bases, leaving 16 bases between them. The CDR3 is CASSLAGQSRRNEQFF. The CDR3 DNA is TGCGCCAGCAGCTTGGCAGGGCAGAGTCGTCGCAATGAGCAGTTCTTC.

The gene calls are TRBV27 and TRBJ2-3; 7 bases are shared with TRBD1. CDR3 length equals 16 residues. Germline V gene data show CDR1 as MNHEY and CDR2 as SMNVEV (reference sequence). J lost 1 base, V lost 7 bases, and 11 bases had no gene match. DNA for the CDR3: TGTGCCAGCACCGCCCCGACAGGGACGGGCACAGATACGCAGTATTTT. Amino acids: CASTAPTGTGTDTQYF.

This clone has only one observation. The chain couples TRBV7-2 to TRBJ2-1; 14 bases are shared with TRBD2. This CDR3 is 16 amino acids long. V was pared by 5 bases and J by 7 bases, with 7 bases of the junction left unmatched. Germline loops: CDR1 SGHTA, CDR2 FQGNSA. The CDR3 nucleotides are TGTGCCAGCAGCCCAACCGGGACTAGCGGGAGAAATGAGCAGTTCTTC. The encoded protein is CASSPTGTSGRNEQFF. The full variable domain, rest sourced from reference TRBV7-2 and TRBJ2-1, is GAGVSQSPSNKVTEKGKDVELRCDPISGHTALYWYRQSLGQGLEFLIYFQGNSAPDKSGLPSDRFSAERTGGSVSTLTIQRTQQEDSAVYLCASSPTGTSGRNEQFFGPGTRLTVL.

This clone turned up a few times. V gene TRBV11-2 combines with J gene TRBJ1-2; D is undetermined. In germline, CDR1 is SGHAT, CDR2 FQNNGV. The CDR3 covers 12 residues. V was cut by 7 bases and J by 5 bases, with 11 bases left in between. CDR3 residues: CASNEAGYGYTF. CDR3 sequence (DNA): TGTGCCAGCAACGAAGCGGGGTATGGCTACACCTTC.

This clone has only one observation. The J gene is TRBJ1-1, the V gene TRBV2; maybe TRBD1 (6 bases). The germline V gene has CDR1 SNHLY and CDR2 FYNNEI. V gave up 5 bases and J gave up 7 bases, with 17 bases separating them. The CDR3 spans 14 residues. The CDR3 DNA sequence: TGTGCCAGCAGTCTCGGACAGCCAAACCATGAAGCTTTCTTT. It codes for CASSLGQPNHEAFF.

This chain connects TRBV5-4 to TRBJ1-6; D is unclear. The CDR3 totals 15 residues. Germline V gene lookup returns CDR1 SGHNT and CDR2 YYREEE (reference sequence). V was trimmed by 0 bases and J by 6 bases, leaving 10 bases between them. CDR3 sequence (DNA): TGTGCCAGCAGCTTGGAGCACGGTCGTAATTCACCCCTCCACTTT. Protein: CASSLEHGRNSPLHF.

This rearrangement joins TRBV20-1 to TRBJ2-3; 12 bases align to TRBD2. Germline V lookup: CDR1 DFQATT, CDR2 SNEGSKA (reference sequence). V lost 3 bases to trimming and J lost 2 bases; unmatched junction nucleotides: 3. The length of the CDR3 is 15 residues. CDR3 residues: CSASRTSGDTDTQYF. The CDR3 nucleotides are TGCAGTGCTAGTCGGACTAGCGGGGACACAGATACGCAGTATTTT.

In its sample, this clone was seen once. This chain uses TRBV5-1 with TRBJ2-1; D is possibly TRBD2 (5 bases). With 4 bases removed from V and 9 bases from J, the gap between germline ends came to 14 bases. The CDR3 extends over 13 amino acids. Germline lookup yields CDR1 SGHRS and CDR2 YFSETQ. CDR3 DNA: TGCGCCAGCAGCCCCGGGAATCTTTTTGAGCAGTTCTTC. The encoded protein is CASSPGNLFEQFF.

The chain combines TRBV20-1 with TRBJ2-5, with D possibly matching TRBD1 (5 bases). The CDR3 extends over 15 amino acids. Trimming took off 3 bases at V and 1 base at J, with 15 bases between the two ends. In germline, CDR1 is DFQATT, CDR2 SNEGSKA (reference sequence). In DNA, the CDR3 is TGCAGTGCTAGTTATCGGAGACAGCTCCAAGAGACCCAGTACTTC. Residues: CSASYRRQLQETQYF.

The chain employs TRBV18 and TRBJ1-2; D call uncertain. Trimming cost V 3 bases and J 8 bases, with 16 bases left between them. CDR1 and CDR2 from the germline V gene are KGHSH and LQKENI. The CDR3 contains 14 residues. CDR3 coding DNA: TGTGCCAGCTCACCCGTCAGCGGGGTGGGCGGCTACACCTTC. It codes for CASSPVSGVGGYTF.

This chain joins TRBV5-4 and TRBJ2-3; 11 nucleotides align to TRBD2. The CDR3 is 15 amino acids. Germline lookup yields CDR1 SGHNT and CDR2 YYREEE (reference sequence). V lost 3 bases and J lost 7; bases outside the gene matches: 7. CDR3 in DNA: TGTGCCAGCAGCTCGGCTAGCGGGAGGTTAAATACGCAGTATTTT. This translates into CASSSASGRLNTQYF.